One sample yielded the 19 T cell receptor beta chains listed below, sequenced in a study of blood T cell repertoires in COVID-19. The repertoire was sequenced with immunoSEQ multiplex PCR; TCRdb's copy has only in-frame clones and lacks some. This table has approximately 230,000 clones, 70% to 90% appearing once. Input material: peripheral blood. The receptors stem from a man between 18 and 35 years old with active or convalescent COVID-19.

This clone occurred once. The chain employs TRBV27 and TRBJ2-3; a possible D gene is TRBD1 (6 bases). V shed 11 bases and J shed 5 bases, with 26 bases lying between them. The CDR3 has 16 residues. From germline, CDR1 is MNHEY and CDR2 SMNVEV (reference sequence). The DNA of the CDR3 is TGTGCCTCCCAGGGTAGGGGGAGAGCTAAGGGAGATACGCAGTATTTT. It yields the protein CASQGRGRAKGDTQYF.

Here the CDR3 DNA reads TGTGCCAGTAGTATAGTAGGGGAGAACACTGAAGCTTTCTTT. Translation gives CASSIVGENTEAFF. The V gene is TRBV19, the J gene TRBJ1-1; D may be TRBD1 (5 bases). V lost 1 base and J lost 1, with 7 bases in between. Per the germline V gene, CDR1 is LNHDA and CDR2 is SQIVND (reference sequence). The CDR3 spans 14 residues.

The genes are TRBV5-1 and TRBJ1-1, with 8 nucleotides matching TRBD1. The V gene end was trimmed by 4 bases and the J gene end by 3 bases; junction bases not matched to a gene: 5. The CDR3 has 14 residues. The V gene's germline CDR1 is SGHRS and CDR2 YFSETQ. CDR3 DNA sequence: TGCGCCAGCAGCGAACAGGGGGGACACACTGAAGCTTTCTTT. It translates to CASSEQGGHTEAFF.

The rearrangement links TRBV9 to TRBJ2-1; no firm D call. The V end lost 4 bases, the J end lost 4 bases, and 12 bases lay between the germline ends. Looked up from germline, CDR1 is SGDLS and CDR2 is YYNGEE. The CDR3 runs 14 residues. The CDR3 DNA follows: TGTGCCAGCAGCCCAGCTATCGGGTACAATGAGCAGTTCTTC. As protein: CASSPAIGYNEQFF.

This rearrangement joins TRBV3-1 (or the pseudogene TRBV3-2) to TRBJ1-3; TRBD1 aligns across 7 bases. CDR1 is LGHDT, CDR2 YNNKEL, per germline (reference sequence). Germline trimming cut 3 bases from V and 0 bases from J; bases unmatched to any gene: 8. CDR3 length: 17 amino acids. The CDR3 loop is CASSQGAPGGSGNTIYF. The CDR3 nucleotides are TGTGCCAGCAGCCAGGGCGCCCCAGGGGGCTCTGGAAACACCATATATTTT.

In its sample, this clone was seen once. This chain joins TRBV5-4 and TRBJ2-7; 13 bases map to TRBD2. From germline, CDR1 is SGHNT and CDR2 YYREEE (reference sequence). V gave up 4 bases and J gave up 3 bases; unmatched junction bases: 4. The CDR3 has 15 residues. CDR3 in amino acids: CASSATSGGDYEQYF. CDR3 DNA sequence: TGTGCCAGCAGCGCAACTAGCGGGGGGGACTACGAGCAGTACTTC.

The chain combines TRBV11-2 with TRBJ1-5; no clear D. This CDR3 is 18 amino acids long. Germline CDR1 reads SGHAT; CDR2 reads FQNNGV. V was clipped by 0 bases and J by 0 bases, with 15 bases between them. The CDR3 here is CASSLEEGRTYSNQPQHF. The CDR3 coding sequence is TGTGCCAGCAGCTTAGAAGAGGGAAGGACGTATAGCAATCAGCCCCAGCATTTT.

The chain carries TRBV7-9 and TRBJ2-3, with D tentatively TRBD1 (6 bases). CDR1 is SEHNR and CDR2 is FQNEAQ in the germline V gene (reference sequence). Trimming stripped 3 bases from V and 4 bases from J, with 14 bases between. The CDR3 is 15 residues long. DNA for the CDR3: TGTGCCAGCAGCTTGGGTCTGGGGGCAGCAGATACGCAGTATTTT. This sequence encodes CASSLGLGAADTQYF.

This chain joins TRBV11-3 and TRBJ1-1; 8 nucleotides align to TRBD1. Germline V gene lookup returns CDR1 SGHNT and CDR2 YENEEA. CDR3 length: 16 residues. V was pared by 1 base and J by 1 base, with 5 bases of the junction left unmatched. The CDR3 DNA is TGTGCCAGCAGCTTAGGGACAGGGTTGGAGAACACTGAAGCTTTCTTT. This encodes CASSLGTGLENTEAFF. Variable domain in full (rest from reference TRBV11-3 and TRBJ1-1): EAGVVQSPRYKIIEKKQPVAFWCNPISGHNTLYWYLQNLGQGPELLIRYENEEAVDDSQLPKDRFSAERLKGVDSTLKIQPAELGDSAVYLCASSLGTGLENTEAFFGQGTRLTVV.

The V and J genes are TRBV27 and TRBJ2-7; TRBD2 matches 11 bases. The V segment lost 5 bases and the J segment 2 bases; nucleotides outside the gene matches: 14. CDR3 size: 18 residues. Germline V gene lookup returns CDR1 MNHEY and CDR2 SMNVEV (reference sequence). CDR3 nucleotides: TGTGCCAGCAGTAAGCACCGATCGACTAGCGGGACAACCTACGAGCAGTACTTC. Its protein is CASSKHRSTSGTTYEQYF.

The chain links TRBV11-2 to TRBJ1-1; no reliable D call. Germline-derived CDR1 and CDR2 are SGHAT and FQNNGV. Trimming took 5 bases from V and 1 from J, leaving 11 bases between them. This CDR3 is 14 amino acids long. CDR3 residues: CASSRSAENTEAFF. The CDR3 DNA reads TGTGCCAGCAGCCGGAGCGCGGAGAACACTGAAGCTTTCTTT.

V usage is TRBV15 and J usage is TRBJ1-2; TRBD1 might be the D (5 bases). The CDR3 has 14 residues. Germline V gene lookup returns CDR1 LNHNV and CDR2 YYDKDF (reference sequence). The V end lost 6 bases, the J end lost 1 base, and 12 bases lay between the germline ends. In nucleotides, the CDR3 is TGTGCCACCAGTAAGGGACTCGGTAACTATGGCTACACCTTC. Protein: CATSKGLGNYGYTF.

This CDR3 is CASSGGLGYQETQYF. The CDR3 coding sequence is TGTGCCAGCTCAGGCGGGCTCGGGTACCAAGAGACCCAGTACTTC. The J gene is TRBJ2-5, the V gene TRBV18; a weak D match, TRBD2 (5 bases). V was cut by 5 bases and J by 0 bases, with 13 bases left in between. The CDR3 length is 15 residues. Germline assignment: CDR1 KGHSH and CDR2 LQKENI.

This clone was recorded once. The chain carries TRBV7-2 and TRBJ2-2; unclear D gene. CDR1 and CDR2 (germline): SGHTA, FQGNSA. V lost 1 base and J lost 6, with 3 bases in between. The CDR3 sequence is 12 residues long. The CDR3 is CASSLGAGELFF. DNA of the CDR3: TGTGCCAGCAGCTTAGGAGCCGGGGAGCTGTTTTTT.

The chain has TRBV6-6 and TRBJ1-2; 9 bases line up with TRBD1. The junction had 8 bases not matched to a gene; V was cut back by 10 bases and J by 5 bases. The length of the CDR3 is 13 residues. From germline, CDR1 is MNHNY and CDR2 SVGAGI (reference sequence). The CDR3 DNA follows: TGTGCCATCGGACAGGGGAGAAATTATGGCTACACCTTC. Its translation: CAIGQGRNYGYTF.

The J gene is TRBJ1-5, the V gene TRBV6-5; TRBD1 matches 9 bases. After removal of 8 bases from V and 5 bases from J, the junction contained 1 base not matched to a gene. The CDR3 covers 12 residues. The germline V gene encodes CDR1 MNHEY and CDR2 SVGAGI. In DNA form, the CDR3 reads TGTGCCAGCGGACAGGGGTATCAGCCCCAGCATTTT. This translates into CASGQGYQPQHF.

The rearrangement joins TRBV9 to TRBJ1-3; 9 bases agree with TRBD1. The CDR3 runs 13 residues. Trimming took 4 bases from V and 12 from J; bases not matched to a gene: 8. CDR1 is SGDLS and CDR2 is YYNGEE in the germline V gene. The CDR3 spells CASSSRQGEHIYF. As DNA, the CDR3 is TGTGCCAGCAGCTCGAGACAGGGGGAACACATATATTTT.

The CDR3 sequence is CASSGLGQGILPPLHF. CDR3 in DNA: TGTGCCAGCAGTGGGCTGGGACAGGGGATTCTCCCGCCCCTCCACTTT. The chain uses TRBV27 and TRBJ1-6; 10 nucleotides match TRBD1. Trimming took 5 bases from V and 13 from J; bases not matched to a gene: 14. From germline, CDR1 is MNHEY and CDR2 SMNVEV (reference sequence). This CDR3 is built from 16 residues.

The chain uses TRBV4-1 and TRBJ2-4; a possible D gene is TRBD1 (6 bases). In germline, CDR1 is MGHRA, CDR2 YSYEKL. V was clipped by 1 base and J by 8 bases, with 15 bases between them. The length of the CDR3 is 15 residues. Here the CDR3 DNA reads TGCGCCAGCAGCCAAGCCTTCAGGGGCAGTGACATTCAGTACTTC. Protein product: CASSQAFRGSDIQYF.